The rows below give T cell receptor beta chains drawn from one sample of a study of blood T cell repertoires in COVID-19. The protocol was immunoSEQ multiplex PCR, while the TCRdb copy is restricted to in-frame clones and leaves out a portion. The repertoire holds 110,000 or so clones, with under 80% as singletons. The sequencing input was peripheral blood. Source of these receptors: a man between 45 and 60 years old with acute or convalescent COVID-19. Each CDR3 is given with its conserved first and last residue.

cdr3_length	v_call	j_call	cdr3_aa
13	TRBV18	TRBJ1-4	CASSPSGNEKLFF
14	TRBV2	TRBJ2-7	CASHRDKSSYEQYF
14	TRBV7-2	TRBJ1-4	CASSPQGAGEKLFF
13	TRBV15	TRBJ1-4	CATSSNLAEKLFF
14	TRBV27	TRBJ2-7	CASSVGQGSYEQYF
19	TRBV3-1/TRBV3-2	TRBJ2-1	CASSQDRSTSSGGANEQFF
14	TRBV6-5	TRBJ1-2	CASSKRDSSYGYTF
14	TRBV30	TRBJ2-6	CAWNIGAGANVLTF
14	TRBV5-5	TRBJ2-2	CASSLAGHPGELFF
14	TRBV5-1	TRBJ1-5	CASSLGGGDQPQHF
14	TRBV7-2	TRBJ1-1	CASSLAGTGGEAFF
15	TRBV28	TRBJ1-2	CASRRGTGLDYGYTF
15	TRBV5-1	TRBJ2-5	CASSPGLAAQETQYF
14	TRBV29-1	TRBJ1-2	CSVEKTGGNHGYTF
17	TRBV19	TRBJ2-1	CASSIWVRTRSYNEQFF
14	TRBV29-1	TRBJ2-7	CSVEETGGGYEQYF
12	TRBV3-1/TRBV3-2	TRBJ2-7	CADTGTGIEQYF
16	TRBV19	TRBJ2-5	CASSRLAGGNLETQYF
17	TRBV5-1	TRBJ2-1	CASSQGLALSSYNEQFF
15	TRBV27	TRBJ1-2	CASSSVPGFVHGYTF
16	TRBV2	TRBJ1-6	CASRDEGNSYNSPLHF
12	TRBV12-3/TRBV12-4	TRBJ2-1	CASSPLGAGGFF
16	TRBV7-9	TRBJ2-1	CASSAGTSGAYNEQFF
15	TRBV2	TRBJ2-7	CASRFERGPSYEQYF
16	TRBV6-6	TRBJ1-6	CASSYRLVAGYSPLHF
16	TRBV7-3	TRBJ2-3	CASSHGTSGNTDTQYF
14	TRBV7-9	TRBJ2-7	CASSLRDRGYEQYF
15	TRBV7-2	TRBJ2-7	CASSLIFSGSYEQYF
15	TRBV19	TRBJ2-1	CASSMPPGTYNEQFF
13	TRBV5-1	TRBJ1-1	CASSFTGNTEAFF
12	TRBV5-1	TRBJ2-2	CASSLATGELFF
13	TRBV12-3/TRBV12-4	TRBJ1-1	CASSFQGNTEAFF
18	TRBV11-2	TRBJ2-3	CASSLEGTYSGSTDTQYF